This TCR beta chain was captured in a study of blood T cell repertoires in COVID-19. Sequencing was performed with immunoSEQ multiplex PCR; in TCRdb, only in-frame clones are kept and a portion is missing. The sample contains roughly 63,000 clones, approximately 92% of which appear only once. This clone was recorded a few times. This CDR3 region has 12 residues. Looked up from germline, CDR1 is SNHLY and CDR2 is FYNNEI. Trimming removed 8 bases at V and 0 bases at J, with 5 bases between. The sequenced material came from peripheral blood. This rearrangement joins TRBV2 to TRBJ1-5; D unresolved. The origin of this receptor is a man in his fifties or sixties with active COVID-19. CDR3 sequence: CASGLSNQPQHF. Written as DNA, the CDR3 is TGTGCCAGCGGGCTTAGCAATCAGCCCCAGCATTTT.